This T cell receptor (beta chain) emerged from a study of CXCR3-negative and CXCR3-positive naive CD8 T cells. Every CD8+ subset sample held approximately 320,000 flow-sorted cells, done in triplicate. Among CD8+ T cells, naive ones were CD45RO-CCR7+CD27+CD95-. As to this clonotype: The antigen is undetermined.

There are 15 residues in the CDR3. Looked up from germline, CDR1 is MNHEY and CDR2 is SMNVEV (reference sequence). Study-level results: Both naive subsets had comparably high diversity; memory CD8+ cells much lower.

UMI labels and 5' RACE were used to prepare the TRB cDNA libraries. TCRdb re-called the 5' RACE reads and gives one entry per CDR3 protein, without DNA. This table lists about 120,000 distinct CDR3 sequences. Input material: naive CXCR3- CD8+ T cells from blood. Noted subset: CD45RO-CCR7+CD27+CD95- naive CD8+ T cells lacking CXCR3 (TNR3-). This TCR was sampled from a human donor in good health. Some clones in this sample may be carry-over from other donors' samples. This chain links TRBV27 with TRBJ2-7; TCRdb calls TRBD1, which cannot be checked without DNA. The CDR3 reads CASSPQGTYYYEQYF.